One and the same sample provided the 13 T cell receptor beta chains below, sequenced in a study of T cells after yellow fever vaccination. TCRdb re-called the 5' RACE reads through MiXCR, storing one row per CDR3 protein. The profile shows about 26,000 distinct CDR3 sequences, approximately 4.2% of them singletons. Sequences were derived from PBMCs, either bulk or a sorted T-cell subset (CD4+, CD8+, memory, or dextramer-sorted; not recorded which), sampled on the day of the yellow fever booster vaccination. Receptors were obtained from a man in his late teens or twenties who received the YFV17D yellow fever vaccine.

This clonotype was counted many times. V gene TRBV24-1 combines with J gene TRBJ2-1, with TRBD2 as a possible D gene (6 bases). With 0 bases removed from V and 0 bases from J, the gap between germline ends came to 8 bases. Germline lookup yields CDR1 KGHDR and CDR2 SFDVKD. This CDR3 is built from 16 residues. DNA of the CDR3: TGTGCCACCAGTGATTTGGGGGGGAACTCCTACAATGAGCAGTTCTTC. It is translated as CATSDLGGNSYNEQFF.

This clonotype showed up many times. This rearrangement joins TRBV6-6 to TRBJ2-3; D not resolved. Germline V gene lookup returns CDR1 MNHNY and CDR2 SVGAGI (reference sequence). The CDR3 covers 12 residues. V lost 8 bases, J lost 1 base, and 7 bases lay in between. This CDR3 reads CASSGGTDTQYF. In DNA, the CDR3 is TGTGCCAGCTCTGGCGGCACAGATACGCAGTATTTT.

In its sample, this clonotype was seen many times. The CDR3 coding sequence is TGTGCCAGCAGTTACGGCGGACTCTATGGCTACACCTTC. Translating it yields CASSYGGLYGYTF. The rearrangement links TRBV6-5 to TRBJ1-2; D gene unclear. Germline V gene sequence: CDR1 MNHEY, CDR2 SVGAGI. With 2 bases removed from V and 4 bases from J, the gap between germline ends came to 8 bases. The CDR3 contains 13 residues.

The V call is TRBV18, the J call TRBJ1-1; D is unclear. V was shortened by 6 bases and J by 2 bases, with 10 bases between the two germline ends. This CDR3 is 13 amino acids long. Germline CDR1 and CDR2: KGHSH and LQKENI. This CDR3 reads CASSPTANTEAFF. The CDR3 region has the DNA TGTGCCAGCTCTCCGACCGCCAACACTGAAGCTTTCTTT.

Many counts were recorded for this clonotype. The chain employs TRBV29-1 and TRBJ2-3; 10 bases agree with TRBD1. V gave up 3 bases and J gave up 5 bases; unmatched junction bases: 17. In germline, CDR1 is SQVTM, CDR2 ANQGSEA. The CDR3 is 18 amino acids. CDR3 in amino acids: CSVETWDRGLLAQDTQYF. The CDR3 DNA reads TGCAGCGTTGAGACTTGGGACAGGGGACTCCTAGCACAAGATACGCAGTATTTT.

Many counts were recorded for this clonotype. The chain recombines TRBV9 with TRBJ2-6; D is unclear. CDR1 is SGDLS, CDR2 YYNGEE, per germline. Trimming cost V 4 bases and J 4 bases, with 18 bases left between them. This CDR3 contains 17 residues. Here the CDR3 reads CASSTRTLRSGANVLTF. In DNA, the CDR3 is TGTGCCAGCAGCACCAGGACCCTAAGGTCCGGGGCCAACGTCCTGACTTTC.

The table lists this clonotype with many counts. The chain is built from TRBV6-2 or TRBV6-3 and TRBJ2-5; D might be TRBD2 (6 bases). The CDR3 covers 15 residues. Trimming shortened V by 0 bases and J by 1 base, and 9 bases separated the two germline ends. CDR1 and CDR2 from the germline V gene are MNHEY and SVGEGT. The CDR3 region has the DNA TGTGCCAGCAGTTACTCGCGGGACTTCCAAGAGACCCAGTACTTC. Translated: CASSYSRDFQETQYF.

This clonotype was found many times. V and J are TRBV29-1 and TRBJ2-7; D might be TRBD1 (6 bases). The CDR3 runs to 11 residues. V lost 4 bases to trimming and J lost 2 bases, with 6 bases between them. In germline, CDR1 is SQVTM, CDR2 ANQGSEA. CDR3 DNA sequence: TGCAGCGTTGGGGACACCTACGAGCAGTACGTC. Its translation: CSVGDTYEQYV.

This clonotype has at least ten counts. The V and J genes are TRBV5-1 and TRBJ2-5; D is possibly TRBD2 (6 bases). Germline CDR1 SGHRS, CDR2 YFSETQ. The V end was cut by 0 bases, the J end by 2 bases, with 11 bases between. The CDR3 runs to 15 residues. CDR3 sequence (DNA): TGCGCCAGCAGCTTGGACCCGGGACTTCAAGAGACCCAGTACTTC. Translated: CASSLDPGLQETQYF.

This clonotype was seen at least ten times. The chain has TRBV7-2 and TRBJ2-3, with 10 bases fitting TRBD2. The CDR3 has 17 residues. Germline V gene sequence: CDR1 SGHTA, CDR2 FQGNSA. V shed 1 base, J shed 5 bases, and the junction held 9 bases outside the gene matches. This chain's CDR3 is CASSLGISGGAVDTQYF. CDR3 DNA: TGTGCCAGCAGCTTAGGCATAAGCGGGGGGGCCGTAGATACGCAGTATTTT.

Ten or more counts support this clonotype. This sequence joins TRBV7-6 and TRBJ2-7, with D perhaps matching TRBD1 or TRBD2 (5 bases each). This CDR3 has 17 residues. Trimming pared 0 bases from V and 5 bases from J, leaving 20 bases between. Looked up from germline, CDR1 is SGHVS and CDR2 is FNYEAQ. Written as DNA, the CDR3 is TGTGCCAGCAGCTTAGCTCGGGGCAGCCTTGAGGCCCACGAGCAGTACTTC. Its protein product is CASSLARGSLEAHEQYF.

This clonotype was observed many times. The J gene is TRBJ2-7, the V gene TRBV2; maybe TRBD2 (5 bases). The CDR3 spans 13 residues. V shed 8 bases and J shed 3 bases, with 14 bases lying between them. Looked up from germline, CDR1 is SNHLY and CDR2 is FYNNEI. The CDR3 DNA reads as TGTGCCAGCGGAGTAGGCCGGGACTACGAGCAGTACGTC. As protein: CASGVGRDYEQYV.

This clonotype showed up many times. This sequence joins TRBV11-2 and TRBJ2-1; D is uncertain. The V end lost 1 base, the J end lost 5 bases, and 6 bases lay between the germline ends. CDR1 and CDR2 (germline): SGHAT, FQNNGV. The CDR3 loop spans 13 amino acids. The CDR3 sequence: CASSLGRNNEQFF. The CDR3 DNA is TGTGCCAGCAGCTTAGGACGGAACAATGAGCAGTTCTTC.